This TCR beta chain was identified in a study of T cells expressing NK-cell markers. The overall study: Seven donors tested HCMV-seropositive and one tested seronegative among the eight sequenced.

From the 5' RACE reads, TCRdb lists one entry per CDR3 protein and no DNA. This repertoire includes about 460,000 distinct CDR3 sequences. Comment on this clonotype: Antigen specificity is unknown.

Overall study findings and caveats: Among CD8+ T cells from roughly six donors, dominant NKG2C+ clonotypes accounted for about 1.0-7.5%.

The CDR3 has 14 residues. The J gene is TRBJ1-5, the V gene TRBV12-3 or TRBV12-4. The sequence was obtained from a woman aged 45-65 years in good health. Sequencing used blood T cells: a sorted CD56 or NKG2C T cell subset, CD4+ or CD8+ T cells, or bulk PBMC T cells (not recorded which). The CDR3 here is CASTGRRSNQPQHF.